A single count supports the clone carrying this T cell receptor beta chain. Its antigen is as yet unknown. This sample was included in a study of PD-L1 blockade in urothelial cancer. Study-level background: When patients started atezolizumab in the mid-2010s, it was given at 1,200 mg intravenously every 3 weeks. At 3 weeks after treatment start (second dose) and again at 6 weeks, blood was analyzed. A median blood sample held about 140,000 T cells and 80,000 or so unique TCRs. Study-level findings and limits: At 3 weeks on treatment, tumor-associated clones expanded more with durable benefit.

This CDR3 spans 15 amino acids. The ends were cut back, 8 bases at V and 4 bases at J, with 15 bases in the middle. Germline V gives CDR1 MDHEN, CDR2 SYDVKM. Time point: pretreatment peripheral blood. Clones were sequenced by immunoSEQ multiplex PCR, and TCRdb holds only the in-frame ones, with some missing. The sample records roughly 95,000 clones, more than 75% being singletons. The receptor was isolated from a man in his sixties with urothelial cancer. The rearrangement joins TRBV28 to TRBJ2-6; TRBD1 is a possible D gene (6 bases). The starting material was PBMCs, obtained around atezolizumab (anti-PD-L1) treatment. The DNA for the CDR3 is TGTGCCAGCGGTTCACAGGGTTCCGGGGCCAACGTCCTGACTTTC. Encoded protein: CASGSQGSGANVLTF.